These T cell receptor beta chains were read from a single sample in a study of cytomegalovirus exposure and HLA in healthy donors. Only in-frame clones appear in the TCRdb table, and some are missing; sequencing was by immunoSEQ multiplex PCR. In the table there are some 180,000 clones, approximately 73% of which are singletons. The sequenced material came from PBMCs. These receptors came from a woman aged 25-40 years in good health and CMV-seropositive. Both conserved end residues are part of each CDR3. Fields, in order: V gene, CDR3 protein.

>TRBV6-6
CASSVTGAINQPQHF
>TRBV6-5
CASSYGQGRTYEQYF
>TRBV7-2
CASSPLREDTQYF
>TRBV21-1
CASSKSGGAGEQFF
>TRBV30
CAWSVDSYNEQFF
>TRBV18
CASSPAGQGYGHTF
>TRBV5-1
CASSLDRGDEKLFF
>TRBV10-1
CASSERQGNIEQFF
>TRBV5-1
CASADRAGGAQYF
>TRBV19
CASSMGQGAKDTQYF
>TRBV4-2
CASSQSTGLSTGELFF
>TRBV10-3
CAISEKAGGRVGELFF
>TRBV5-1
CASRGDSHYGYTF
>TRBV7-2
CASTPGGTVAGELFF
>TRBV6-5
CASSTTVNTEAFF
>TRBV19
CASRGLAGGTGELFF
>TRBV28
CASSFYPIRREAYGYTF
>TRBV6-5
CASSEEEALTAFF
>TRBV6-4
CASKIRQGYNSPLHF
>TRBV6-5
CASSRTGATNTEAFF
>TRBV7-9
CASSTGQLQETQYF
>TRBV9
CASSPGLNHPGYTF
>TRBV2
CASRDRLGYSPLHF
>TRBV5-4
CASSISTGLGREQYF
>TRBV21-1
CASSDSHNSPLHF
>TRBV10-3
CAITGTGELFF
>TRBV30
CAWSVGQGAYNEQFF
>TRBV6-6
CASGPGIANYGYTF
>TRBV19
CASRADRAGNSPLHF
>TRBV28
CASGEASGRQETQYF
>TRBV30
CAWGAGGEKLFF
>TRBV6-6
CASSSYAGGLETQYF
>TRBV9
CASSGGGVSYNSPLHF
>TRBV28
CASSPYSQGLNTGELFF